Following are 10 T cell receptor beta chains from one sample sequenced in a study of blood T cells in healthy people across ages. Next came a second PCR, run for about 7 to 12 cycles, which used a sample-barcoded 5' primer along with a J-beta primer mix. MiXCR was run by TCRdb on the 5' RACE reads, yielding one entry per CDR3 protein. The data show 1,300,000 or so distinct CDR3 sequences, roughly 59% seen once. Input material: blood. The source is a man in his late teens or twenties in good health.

As DNA, the CDR3 is TGTGCCAGCAGCCAAGATGGAGGGGCCGGCTCCTACGAGCAGTACTTC. Translating it yields CASSQDGGAGSYEQYF. This chain connects TRBV4-2 to TRBJ2-7; a weak D match, TRBD2 (6 bases). Germline values: CDR1 LGHNA, CDR2 YNFKEQ. CDR3 length: 16 residues. V was shortened by 0 bases and J by 0 bases, with 12 bases between the two germline ends.

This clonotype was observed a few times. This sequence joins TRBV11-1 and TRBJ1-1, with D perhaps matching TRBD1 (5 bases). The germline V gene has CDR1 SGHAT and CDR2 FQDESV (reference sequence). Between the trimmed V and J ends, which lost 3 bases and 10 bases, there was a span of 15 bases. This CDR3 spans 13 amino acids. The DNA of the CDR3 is TGTGCCAGCAGCTTTGTCAGGGTTGGGGGAGCTTTCTTT. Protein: CASSFVRVGGAFF. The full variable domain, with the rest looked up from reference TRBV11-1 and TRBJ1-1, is EAEVAQSPRYKITEKSQAVAFWCDPISGHATLYWYRQILGQGPELLVQFQDESVVDDSQLPKDRFSAERLKGVDSTLKIQPAELGDSAMYLCASSFVRVGGAFFGQGTRLTVV.

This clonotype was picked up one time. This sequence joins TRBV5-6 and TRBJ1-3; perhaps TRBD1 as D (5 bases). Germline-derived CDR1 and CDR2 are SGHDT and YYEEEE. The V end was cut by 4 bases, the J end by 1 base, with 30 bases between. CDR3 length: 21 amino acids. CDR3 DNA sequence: TGTGCCAGCAGCCCCGCCCTCCGGGACGGGAAAGTGGTTTTATCTGGAAACACCATATATTTT. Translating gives CASSPALRDGKVVLSGNTIYF.

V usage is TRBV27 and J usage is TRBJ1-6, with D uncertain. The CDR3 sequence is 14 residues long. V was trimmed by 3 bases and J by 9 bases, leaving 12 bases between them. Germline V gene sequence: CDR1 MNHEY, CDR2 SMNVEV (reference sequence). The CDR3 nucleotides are TGTGCCAGCAGTTTGTGGCAGACGGCTTCACCCCTCCACTTT. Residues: CASSLWQTASPLHF.

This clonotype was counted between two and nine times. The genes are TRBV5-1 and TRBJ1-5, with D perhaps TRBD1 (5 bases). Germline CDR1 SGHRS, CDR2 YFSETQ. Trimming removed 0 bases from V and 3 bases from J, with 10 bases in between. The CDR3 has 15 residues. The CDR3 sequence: CASSLAGTPNQPQHF. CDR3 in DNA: TGCGCCAGCAGCTTGGCCGGGACCCCCAATCAGCCCCAGCATTTT. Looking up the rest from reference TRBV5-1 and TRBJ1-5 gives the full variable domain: KAGVTQTPRYLIKTRGQQVTLSCSPISGHRSVSWYQQTPGQGLQFLFEYFSETQRNKGNFPGRFSGRQFSNSRSEMNVSTLELGDSALYLCASSLAGTPNQPQHFGDGTRLSIL.

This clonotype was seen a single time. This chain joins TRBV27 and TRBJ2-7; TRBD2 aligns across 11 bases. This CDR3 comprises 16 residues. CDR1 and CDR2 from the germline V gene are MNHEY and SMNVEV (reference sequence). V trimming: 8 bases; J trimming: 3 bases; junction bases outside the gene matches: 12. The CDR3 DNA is TGTGCCAGCCGCTTACTAGCGGGGGCCGAAAGCTACGAGCAGTACTTC. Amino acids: CASRLLAGAESYEQYF.

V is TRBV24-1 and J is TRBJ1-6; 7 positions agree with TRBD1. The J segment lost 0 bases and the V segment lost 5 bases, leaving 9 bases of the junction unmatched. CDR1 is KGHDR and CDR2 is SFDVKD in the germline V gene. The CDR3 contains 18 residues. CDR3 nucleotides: TGTGCCACCAGTGGCCCGGGGACAGCCCGCTCCTATAATTCACCCCTCCACTTT. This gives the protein CATSGPGTARSYNSPLHF.

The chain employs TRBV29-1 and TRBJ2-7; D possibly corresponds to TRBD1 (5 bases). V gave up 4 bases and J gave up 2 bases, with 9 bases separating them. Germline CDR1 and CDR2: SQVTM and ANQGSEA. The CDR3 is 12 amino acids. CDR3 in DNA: TGCAGCGTTGCGCAGGGAACCTACGAGCAGTACTTC. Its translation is CSVAQGTYEQYF.

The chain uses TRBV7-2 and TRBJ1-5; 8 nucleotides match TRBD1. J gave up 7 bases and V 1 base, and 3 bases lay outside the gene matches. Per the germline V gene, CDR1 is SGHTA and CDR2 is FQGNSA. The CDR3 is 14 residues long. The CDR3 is CASSLGGQGQPQHF. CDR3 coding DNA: TGTGCCAGCAGCTTAGGTGGACAGGGCCAGCCCCAGCATTTT.

The CDR3 loop reads CSVGLAEYTGELFF. DNA for the CDR3: TGCAGCGTTGGACTAGCGGAATACACCGGGGAGCTGTTTTTT. V and J are TRBV29-1 and TRBJ2-2; 9 nucleotides agree with TRBD2. CDR1 and CDR2 (germline): SQVTM, ANQGSEA. Trimming at V came to 4 bases and at J to 3 bases, leaving 3 bases not matched to a gene. The CDR3 loop spans 14 amino acids.